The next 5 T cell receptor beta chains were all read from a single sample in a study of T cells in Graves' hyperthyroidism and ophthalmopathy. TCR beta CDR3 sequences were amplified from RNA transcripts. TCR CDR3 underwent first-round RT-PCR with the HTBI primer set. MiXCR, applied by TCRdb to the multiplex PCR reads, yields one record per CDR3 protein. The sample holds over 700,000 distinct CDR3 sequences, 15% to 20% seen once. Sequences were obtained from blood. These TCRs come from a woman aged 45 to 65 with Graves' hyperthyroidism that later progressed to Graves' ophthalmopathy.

The DNA for the CDR3 is TGTGCCAGCACATCCGACGGGGAAGACACCGGGGAGCTGTTTTTT. Translated, it gives CASTSDGEDTGELFF. The chain uses TRBV6-1 and TRBJ2-2; D possibly corresponds to TRBD2 (5 bases). V was clipped by 7 bases and J by 3 bases, with 15 bases between them. The germline gives CDR1 MNHNS, CDR2 SASEGT. This CDR3 has 15 residues.

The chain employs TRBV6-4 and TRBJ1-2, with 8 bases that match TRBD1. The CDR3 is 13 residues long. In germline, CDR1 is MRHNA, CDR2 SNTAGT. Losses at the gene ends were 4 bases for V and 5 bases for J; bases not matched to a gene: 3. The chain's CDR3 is CASSAHRGYGYTF. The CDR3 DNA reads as TGTGCCAGCAGTGCCCACAGGGGGTATGGCTACACCTTC.

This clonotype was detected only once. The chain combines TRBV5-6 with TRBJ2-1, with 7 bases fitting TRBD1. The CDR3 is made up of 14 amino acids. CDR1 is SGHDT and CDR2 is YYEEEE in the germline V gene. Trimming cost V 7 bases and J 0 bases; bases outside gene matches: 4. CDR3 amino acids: CASCRGPSYNEQFF. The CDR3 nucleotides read TGTGCCAGCTGTAGGGGGCCCTCCTACAATGAGCAGTTCTTC. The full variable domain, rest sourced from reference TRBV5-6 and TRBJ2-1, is DAGVTQSPTHLIKTRGQQVTLRCSPKSGHDTVSWYQQALGQGPQFIFQYYEEEERQRGNFPDRFSGHQFPNYSSELNVNALLLGDSALYLCASCRGPSYNEQFFGPGTRLTVL.

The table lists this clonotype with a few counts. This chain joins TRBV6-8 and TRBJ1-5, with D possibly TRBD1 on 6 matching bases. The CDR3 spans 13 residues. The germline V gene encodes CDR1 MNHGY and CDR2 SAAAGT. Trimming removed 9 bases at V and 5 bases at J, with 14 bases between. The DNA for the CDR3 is TGTGCCAGGCCGGGGGCCGAATATCAGCCCCAGCATTTT. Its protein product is CARPGAEYQPQHF.

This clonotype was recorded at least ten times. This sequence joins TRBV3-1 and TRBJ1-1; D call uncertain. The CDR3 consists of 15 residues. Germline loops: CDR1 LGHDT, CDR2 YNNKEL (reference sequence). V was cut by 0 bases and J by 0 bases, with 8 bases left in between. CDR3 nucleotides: TGTGCCAGCAGCCAAGATGGGGAAATGAACACTGAAGCTTTCTTT. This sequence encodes CASSQDGEMNTEAFF.